This T cell receptor (beta chain) was sequenced in a study of blood T cell repertoires in COVID-19. Study-level information: In each case, the material was cDNA or gDNA derived from T cells, B-cell-depleted T cells, or PBMCs.

In the original workflow: Scientists estimated how many nucleated cells there were by amplifying reference gene primers. Sequencing was performed with immunoSEQ multiplex PCR; in TCRdb, only in-frame clones are kept and a portion is missing. V, J and clone size reflect that table, while D and trimming were determined from the DNA. The data hold around 200,000 clones, with approximately 83% observed a single time. CDR1 is SGHRS, CDR2 YFSETQ, per germline. V lost 4 bases and J lost 5; bases outside the gene matches: 7. This CDR3 has 14 residues. Recruited during active infection, patients (from Seattle) were subsequently followed longitudinally.

The sequenced material came from peripheral blood. This chain links TRBV5-1 with TRBJ1-2, with 8 bases lining up with TRBD1. The TCR comes from a woman in her thirties or forties with COVID-19, enrolled during active disease. The CDR3 bases are TGCGCCAGCAGCCCGTTGGACAGGGAATATGGCTACACCTTC. This translates into CASSPLDREYGYTF. Full variable domain (rest looked up from reference TRBV5-1 and TRBJ1-2): KAGVTQTPRYLIKTRGQQVTLSCSPISGHRSVSWYQQTPGQGLQFLFEYFSETQRNKGNFPGRFSGRQFSNSRSEMNVSTLELGDSALYLCASSPLDREYGYTFGSGTRLTVV.